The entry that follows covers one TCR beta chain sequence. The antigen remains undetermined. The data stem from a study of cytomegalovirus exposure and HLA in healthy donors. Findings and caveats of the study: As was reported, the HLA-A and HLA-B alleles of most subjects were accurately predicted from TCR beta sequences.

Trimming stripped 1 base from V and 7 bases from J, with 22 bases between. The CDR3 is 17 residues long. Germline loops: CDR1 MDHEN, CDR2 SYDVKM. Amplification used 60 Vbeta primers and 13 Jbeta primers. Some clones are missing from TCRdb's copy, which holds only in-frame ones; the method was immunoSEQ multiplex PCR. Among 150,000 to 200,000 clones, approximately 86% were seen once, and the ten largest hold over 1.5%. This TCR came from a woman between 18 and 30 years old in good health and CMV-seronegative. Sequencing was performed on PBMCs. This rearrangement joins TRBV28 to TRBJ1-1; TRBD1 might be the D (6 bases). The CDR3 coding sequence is TGTGCCAGCAGTTTATTTACACAAAGGGGGATTAGGTATGAAGCTTTCTTT. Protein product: CASSLFTQRGIRYEAFF. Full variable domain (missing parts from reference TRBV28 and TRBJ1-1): DVKVTQSSRYLVKRTGEKVFLECVQDMDHENMFWYRQDPGLGLRLIYFSYDVKMKEKGDIPEGYSVSREKKERFSLILESASTNQTSMYLCASSLFTQRGIRYEAFFGQGTRLTVV.